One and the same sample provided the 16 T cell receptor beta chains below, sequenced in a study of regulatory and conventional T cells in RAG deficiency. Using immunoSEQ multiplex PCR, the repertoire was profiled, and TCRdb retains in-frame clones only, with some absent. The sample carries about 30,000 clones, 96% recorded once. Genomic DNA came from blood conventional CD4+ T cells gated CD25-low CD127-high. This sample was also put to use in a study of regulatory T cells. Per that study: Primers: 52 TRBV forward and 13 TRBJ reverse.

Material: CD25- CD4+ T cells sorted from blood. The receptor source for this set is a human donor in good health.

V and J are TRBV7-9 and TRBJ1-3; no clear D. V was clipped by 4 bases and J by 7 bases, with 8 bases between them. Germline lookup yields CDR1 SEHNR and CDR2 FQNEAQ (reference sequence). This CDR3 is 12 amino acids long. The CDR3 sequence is CASSSTGNTIYF. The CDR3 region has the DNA TGTGCCAGCAGCTCCACGGGGAACACCATATATTTT.

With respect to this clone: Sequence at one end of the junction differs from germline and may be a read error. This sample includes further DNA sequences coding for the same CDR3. In DNA form, the CDR3 reads TGTGCCAGCTCAACGGGGAATAATTCACCCCTCCATTTT. It codes for CASSTGNNSPLHF. The V gene is TRBV18, the J gene TRBJ1-6; D is unclear. Looked up from germline, CDR1 is KGHSH and CDR2 is LQKENI. The CDR3 has 13 residues.

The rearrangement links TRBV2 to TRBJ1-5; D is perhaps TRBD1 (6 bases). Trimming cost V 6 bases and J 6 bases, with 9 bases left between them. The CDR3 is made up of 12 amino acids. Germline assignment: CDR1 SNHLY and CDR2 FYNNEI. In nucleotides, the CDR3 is TGTGCCAGCAGCGACAGGACTCAGCCCCAGCATTTT. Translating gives CASSDRTQPQHF.

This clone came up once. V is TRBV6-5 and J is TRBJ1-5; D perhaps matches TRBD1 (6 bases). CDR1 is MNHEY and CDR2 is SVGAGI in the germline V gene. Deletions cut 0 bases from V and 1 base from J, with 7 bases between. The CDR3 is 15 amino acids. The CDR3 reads CASSYSGTSNQPQHF. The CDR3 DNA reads TGTGCCAGCAGTTACTCCGGGACAAGCAATCAGCCCCAGCATTTT.

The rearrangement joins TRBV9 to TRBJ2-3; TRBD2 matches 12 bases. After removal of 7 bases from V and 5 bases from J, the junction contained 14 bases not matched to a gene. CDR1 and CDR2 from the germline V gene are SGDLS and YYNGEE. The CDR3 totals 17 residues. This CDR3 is CASGYTSGGPDLDTQYF. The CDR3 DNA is TGTGCCAGCGGATATACTAGCGGGGGGCCTGATCTAGATACGCAGTATTTT.

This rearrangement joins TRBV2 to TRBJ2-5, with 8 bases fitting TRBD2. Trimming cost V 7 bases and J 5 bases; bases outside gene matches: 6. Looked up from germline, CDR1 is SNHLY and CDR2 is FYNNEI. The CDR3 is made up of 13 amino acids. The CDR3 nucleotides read TGTGCCAGCATGAGCGGGGGAGGGGAGACCCAGTACTTC. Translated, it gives CASMSGGGETQYF.

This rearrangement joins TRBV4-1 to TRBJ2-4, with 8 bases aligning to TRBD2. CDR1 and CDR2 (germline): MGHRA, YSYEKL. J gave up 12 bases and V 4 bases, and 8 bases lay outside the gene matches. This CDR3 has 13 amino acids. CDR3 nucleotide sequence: TGCGCCAGCAGCCCCTACGGCGGGGGGCCTCAGTACTTC. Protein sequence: CASSPYGGGPQYF.

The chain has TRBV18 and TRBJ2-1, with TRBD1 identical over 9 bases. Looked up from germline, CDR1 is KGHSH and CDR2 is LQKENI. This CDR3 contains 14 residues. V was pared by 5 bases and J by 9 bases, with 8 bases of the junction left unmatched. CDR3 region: CASSSRDREREQFF. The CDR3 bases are TGTGCCAGCTCATCCCGGGACAGGGAGCGTGAGCAGTTCTTC. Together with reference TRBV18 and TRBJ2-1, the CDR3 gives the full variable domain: NAGVMQNPRHLVRRRGQEARLRCSPMKGHSHVYWYRQLPEEGLKFMVYLQKENIIDESGMPKERFSAEFPKEGPSILRIQQVVRGDSAAYFCASSSRDREREQFFGPGTRLTVL.

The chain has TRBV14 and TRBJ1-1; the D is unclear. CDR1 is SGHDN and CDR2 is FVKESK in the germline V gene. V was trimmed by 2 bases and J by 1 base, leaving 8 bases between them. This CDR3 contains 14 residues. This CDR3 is CASSQRTGNTEAFF. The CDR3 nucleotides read TGTGCCAGCAGCCAAAGAACTGGGAACACTGAAGCTTTCTTT.

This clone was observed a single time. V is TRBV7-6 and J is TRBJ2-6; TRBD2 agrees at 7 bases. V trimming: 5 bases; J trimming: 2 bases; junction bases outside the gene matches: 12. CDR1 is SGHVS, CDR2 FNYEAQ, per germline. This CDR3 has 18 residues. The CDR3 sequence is CASSPARNLAAGANVLTF. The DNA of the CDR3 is TGTGCCAGCAGCCCCGCCCGGAATCTAGCGGCTGGGGCCAACGTCCTGACTTTC. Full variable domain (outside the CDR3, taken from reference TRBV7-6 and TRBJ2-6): GAGVSQSPRYKVTKRGQDVALRCDPISGHVSLYWYRQALGQGPEFLTYFNYEAQQDKSGLPNDRFSAERPEGSISTLTIQRTEQRDSAMYRCASSPARNLAAGANVLTFGAGSRLTVL.

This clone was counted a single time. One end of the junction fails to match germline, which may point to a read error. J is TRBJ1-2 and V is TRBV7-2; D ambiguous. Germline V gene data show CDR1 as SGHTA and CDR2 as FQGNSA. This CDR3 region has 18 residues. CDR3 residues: CASSPGGGWLQNNYGYPF. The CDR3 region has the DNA TGTGCCAGCAGCCCCGGCGGCGGGTGGCTACAAAACAACTATGGCTACCCCTTC.

In DNA form, the CDR3 reads TGTGCCAGCAGGAAGCAGAGTAGCGCTAGCACAGATACGCAGTATTTT. Translating it yields CASRKQSSASTDTQYF. The chain combines TRBV2 with TRBJ2-3; a weak D match, TRBD2 (5 bases). Germline CDR1 reads SNHLY; CDR2 reads FYNNEI. This CDR3 comprises 16 residues. V gave up 6 bases and J gave up 0 bases, with 16 bases separating them.

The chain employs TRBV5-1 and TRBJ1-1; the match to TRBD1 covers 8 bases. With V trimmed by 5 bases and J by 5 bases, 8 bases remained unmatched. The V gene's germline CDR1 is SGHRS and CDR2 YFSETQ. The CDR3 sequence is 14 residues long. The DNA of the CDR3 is TGCGCCAGCAGTACCGACAGGGGAGGTACTGAAGCTTTCTTT. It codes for CASSTDRGGTEAFF.

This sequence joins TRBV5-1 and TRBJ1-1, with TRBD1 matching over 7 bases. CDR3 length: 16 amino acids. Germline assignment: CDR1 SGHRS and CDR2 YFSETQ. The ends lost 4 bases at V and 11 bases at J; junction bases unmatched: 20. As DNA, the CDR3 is TGCGCCAGCAGCCCATCCCCCGGGACAGCCTTACGGTCGGCTTTCTTT. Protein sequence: CASSPSPGTALRSAFF.

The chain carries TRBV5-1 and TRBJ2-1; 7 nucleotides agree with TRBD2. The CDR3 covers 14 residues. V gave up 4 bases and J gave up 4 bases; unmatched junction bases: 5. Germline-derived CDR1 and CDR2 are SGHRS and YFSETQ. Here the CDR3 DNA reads TGCGCCAGCAGCGAGGGACTATCTTACAATGAGCAGTTCTTC. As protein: CASSEGLSYNEQFF.

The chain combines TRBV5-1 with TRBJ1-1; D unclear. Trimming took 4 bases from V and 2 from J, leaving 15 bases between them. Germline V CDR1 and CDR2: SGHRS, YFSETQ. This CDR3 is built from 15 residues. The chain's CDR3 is CASSVTVPLNTEAFF. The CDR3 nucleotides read TGCGCCAGCAGCGTCACAGTCCCCTTAAACACTGAAGCTTTCTTT.